This TCR beta chain was found in a study of cytomegalovirus exposure and HLA in healthy donors. Whole-study findings and limits: In a later analysis, V- and J-gene trimming of beta chains associated with a DCLRE1C missense variant, replicated independently. The majority of TCR sequences were rare, yet some public TCRs appeared in many donors.

Primers included in the PCR were 60 Vbeta and 13 Jbeta primers. The method was immunoSEQ multiplex PCR; TCRdb's version includes in-frame clones alone and lacks a portion of them. In the table there are under 200,000 clones, 60% to 80% of which are singletons. As for this clone: The antigen remains undetermined.

Germline assignment: CDR1 ENHRY and CDR2 SYGVKD. The CDR3 consists of 16 residues. With V trimmed by 5 bases and J by 6 bases, 14 bases remained unmatched. This TCR was sampled from a woman aged 25 to 39 in good health and CMV-seronegative. The sample comprised PBMCs. The V gene is TRBV10-3, the J gene TRBJ1-1; 8 bases align to TRBD1. The CDR3 region is CAISPPKSGQGAEAFF. The DNA for the CDR3 is TGTGCCATCAGTCCCCCAAAGTCTGGACAGGGAGCTGAAGCTTTCTTT.